This TCR beta chain came from a study of response to subunit inactivated influenza vaccine. J was trimmed by 8 bases and V by 2 bases; bases with no gene match: 6. CDR1 is SGHRS and CDR2 is YFSETQ in the germline V gene. CDR3 size: 14 residues. Regarding the study as a whole: It was suggested by the authors that few new T cells are recruited by each seasonal influenza vaccination.

This clonotype has a count of ten or more. Its antigen is unidentified. In TCRdb, the RT-PCR reads were re-called with MiXCR into one record per CDR3 protein. The data contain 500,000 or so distinct CDR3 sequences, approximately 15% of them seen just once; the ten biggest clones take up about 3%. This chain joins TRBV5-1 and TRBJ2-2; 7 bases line up with TRBD2. The origin of this receptor is a man between 50 and 69 years old who received an inactivated influenza vaccine. Sequencing used CD4+ T cells sorted from PBMCs, obtained about 24 months after vaccination. CDR3 in amino acids: CASSLSAGAGELFF. The DNA of the CDR3 is TGCGCCAGCAGCTTATCGGCGGGAGCAGGGGAGCTGTTTTTT. Filled out from reference TRBV5-1 and TRBJ2-2, the complete variable domain reads KAGVTQTPRYLIKTRGQQVTLSCSPISGHRSVSWYQQTPGQGLQFLFEYFSETQRNKGNFPGRFSGRQFSNSRSEMNVSTLELGDSALYLCASSLSAGAGELFFGEGSRLTVL.